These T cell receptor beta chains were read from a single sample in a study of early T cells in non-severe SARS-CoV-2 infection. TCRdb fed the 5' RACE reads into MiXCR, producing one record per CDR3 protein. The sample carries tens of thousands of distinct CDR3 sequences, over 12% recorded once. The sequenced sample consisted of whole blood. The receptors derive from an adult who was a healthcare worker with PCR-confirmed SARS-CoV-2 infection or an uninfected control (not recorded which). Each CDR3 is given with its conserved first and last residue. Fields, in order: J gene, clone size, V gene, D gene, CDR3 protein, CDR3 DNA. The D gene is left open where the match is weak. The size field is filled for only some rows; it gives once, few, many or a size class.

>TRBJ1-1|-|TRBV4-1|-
CASSRDRHTEAFF
TGCGCCAGCAGCCGAGACAGGCACACTGAAGCTTTCTTT
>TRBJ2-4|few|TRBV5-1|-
CASSNGGHYDIQYF
TGCGCCAGCAGCAATGGTGGACACTACGACATTCAGTACTTC
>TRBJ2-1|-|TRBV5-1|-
CASSLGPYNEQFF
TGCGCCAGCAGCTTGGGGCCCTACAATGAGCAGTTCTTC
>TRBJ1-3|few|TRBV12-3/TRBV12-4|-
CASSSRFPGRNTIYF
TGTGCCAGCAGTTCCCGGTTTCCAGGGAGAAACACCATATATTTT
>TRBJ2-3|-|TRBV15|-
CATSRSKGRYGRGSTDTQYF
TGTGCCACCAGCAGATCCAAGGGGCGTTATGGCAGGGGAAGCACAGATACGCAGTATTTT
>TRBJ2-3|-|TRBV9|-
CASSGGGPDTQYF
TGTGCCAGCAGCGGCGGCGGTCCAGATACGCAGTATTTT
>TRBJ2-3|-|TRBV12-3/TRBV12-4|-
CASSPQVALTDTQYF
TGTGCCAGCAGCCCTCAAGTGGCCTTAACAGATACGCAGTATTTT
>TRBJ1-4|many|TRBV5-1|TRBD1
CASSAGQGRHEKLFF
TGCGCCAGCAGCGCGGGACAGGGACGTCATGAAAAACTGTTTTTT
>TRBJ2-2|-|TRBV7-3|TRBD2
CASSPQASGNTGELFF
TGTGCCAGCAGCCCCCAGGCTAGCGGGAACACCGGGGAGCTGTTTTTT
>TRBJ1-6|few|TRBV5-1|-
CASSLMGTDSPLHF
TGCGCCAGCAGCTTGATGGGTACGGATTCACCCCTCCACTTT
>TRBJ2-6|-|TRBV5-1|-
CASSDGTLGANVLTF
TGCGCCAGCAGCGACGGGACACTTGGGGCCAACGTCCTGACTTTC
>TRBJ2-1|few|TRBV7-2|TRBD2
CASSYLAAGGRSYNEQFF
TGTGCCAGCAGCTATCTAGCGGCGGGGGGGAGATCCTACAATGAGCAGTTCTTC
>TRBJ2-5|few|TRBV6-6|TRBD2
CASSYPRGSGQETQYF
TGTGCCAGCAGTTACCCTCGGGGTAGCGGGCAAGAGACCCAGTACTTC
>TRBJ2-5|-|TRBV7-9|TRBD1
CASSFKQGAETQYF
TGTGCCAGCAGCTTTAAACAGGGGGCTGAGACCCAGTACTTC
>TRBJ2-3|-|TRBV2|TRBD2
CASTWTSGDKSRYTQYF
TGTGCCAGCACCTGGACTAGCGGGGACAAATCGCGGTATACGCAGTATTTT
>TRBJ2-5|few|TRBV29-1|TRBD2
CSVYAGRGETQYF
TGCAGCGTTTATGCAGGGAGGGGAGAGACCCAGTACTTC
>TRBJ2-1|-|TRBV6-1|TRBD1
CASSVRTGTGGDNEQFF
TGTGCCAGCAGTGTGAGGACCGGGACAGGGGGTGACAATGAGCAGTTCTTC
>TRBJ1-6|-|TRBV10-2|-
CASSESTTAYNSPLHF
TGCGCCAGCAGTGAGTCAACGACGGCCTATAATTCACCCCTCCACTTT
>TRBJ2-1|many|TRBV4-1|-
CASRLTFARINEQFF
TGCGCCAGCAGGCTTACCTTCGCCAGAATCAATGAGCAGTTCTTC
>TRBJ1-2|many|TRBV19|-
CASSLTGTKYGYTF
TGTGCCAGTAGTTTGACCGGGACAAAATATGGCTACACCTTC
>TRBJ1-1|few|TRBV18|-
CASSPTNGATEAFF
TGTGCCAGCTCACCAACGAACGGTGCCACTGAAGCTTTCTTT
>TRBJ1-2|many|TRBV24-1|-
CATSDTRDAFYLTF
TGTGCCACCAGTGATACCCGGGACGCCTTTTATCTCACCTTC
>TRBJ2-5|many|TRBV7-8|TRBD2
CASSPVSGLAGETQYF
TGTGCCAGCAGCCCCGTTTCCGGACTAGCGGGAGAGACCCAGTACTTC
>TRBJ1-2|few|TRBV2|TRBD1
CARRGGSYGYTF
TGTGCCCGACGAGGGGGCAGCTATGGCTACACCTTC
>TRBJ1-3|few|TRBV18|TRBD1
CASSRDRNGNTIYF
TGTGCCAGCTCACGGGACAGGAATGGAAACACCATATATTTT
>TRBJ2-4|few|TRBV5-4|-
CASSPSGAKNIQYF
TGTGCCAGCAGCCCCTCGGGGGCCAAAAACATTCAGTACTTC
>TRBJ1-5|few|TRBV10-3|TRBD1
CAIGQVLEPQHF
TGTGCCATCGGACAGGTCCTTGAGCCCCAGCATTTT
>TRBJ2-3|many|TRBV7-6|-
CASRENPVGGTDTQYF
TGTGCCAGCAGAGAAAATCCGGTGGGGGGCACAGATACGCAGTATTTT
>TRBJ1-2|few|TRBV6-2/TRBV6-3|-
CASYPTVGYGYTF
TGTGCCAGCTATCCTACAGTCGGCTATGGCTACACCTTC
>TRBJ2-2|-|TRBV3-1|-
CASILSGTGELFF
TGTGCCAGCATTCTCAGCGGAACCGGGGAGCTGTTTTTT
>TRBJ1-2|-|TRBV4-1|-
CASSQDMRTVYGYTF
TGCGCCAGCAGCCAAGATATGCGTACAGTCTATGGCTACACCTTC
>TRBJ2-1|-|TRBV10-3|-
CAISESTVMSYNEQFF
TGTGCCATCAGTGAGTCGACGGTAATGTCCTACAATGAGCAGTTCTTC
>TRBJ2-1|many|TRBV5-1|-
CASSWNGNEQFF
TGCGCCAGCAGCTGGAACGGGAATGAGCAGTTCTTC
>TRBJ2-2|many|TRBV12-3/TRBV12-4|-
CASSLSLGTSKGNTGELFF
TGTGCCAGCAGTTTATCTTTAGGGACTTCTAAGGGGAACACCGGGGAGCTGTTTTTT
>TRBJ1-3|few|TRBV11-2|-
CASSLRRGQAESSGNTIYF
TGTGCCAGCAGCTTAAGGAGGGGTCAAGCCGAAAGCTCTGGAAACACCATATATTTT